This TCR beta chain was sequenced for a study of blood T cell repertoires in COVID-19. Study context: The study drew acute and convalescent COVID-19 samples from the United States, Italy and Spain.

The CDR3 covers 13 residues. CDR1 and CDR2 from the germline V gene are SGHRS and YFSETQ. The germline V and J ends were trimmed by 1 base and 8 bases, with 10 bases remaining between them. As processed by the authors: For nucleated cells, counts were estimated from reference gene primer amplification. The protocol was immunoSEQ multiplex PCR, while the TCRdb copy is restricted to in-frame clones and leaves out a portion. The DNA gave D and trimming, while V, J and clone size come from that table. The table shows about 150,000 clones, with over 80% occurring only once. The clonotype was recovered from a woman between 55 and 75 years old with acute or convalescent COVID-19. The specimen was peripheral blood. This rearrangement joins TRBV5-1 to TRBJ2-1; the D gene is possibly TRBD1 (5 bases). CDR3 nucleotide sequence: TGCGCCAGCAGCTTGAGGTCCAGGGATGAGCAGTTCTTC. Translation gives CASSLRSRDEQFF.